The clone carrying this T cell receptor (beta chain) was counted a few times. What it binds is not known. This entry belongs to a study of beta chain features in type 1 diabetes. Background on the study: On cell yields, gender and age, patients and healthy donors were similar. Across every sample, 85 million to 120 million sorted cells were examined in total. Study results and limitations: Type 1 diabetes patients had TCRB CDR3s that were shorter (moderately but significantly so) in all four CD4+ subsets.

Investigators reverse transcribed all isolated RNA, so they sequenced expressed TCRB transcripts. Some clones are missing from TCRdb's copy, which holds only in-frame ones; the method was immunoSEQ multiplex PCR. This table has some 270,000 clones, roughly 14% appearing once. This TCR derives from a woman between 35 and 50 years old in good health. The source material was naive CD4+ T cells from blood.

The CDR3 here is CASDPLGRGNTDTQYF. CDR3 in DNA: TGTGCCAGCGACCCCCTCGGGCGGGGAAACACAGATACGCAGTATTTT. The chain links TRBV2 to TRBJ2-3, with a weak D call TRBD2 (6 bases). V lost 8 bases and J 2 bases, leaving 20 bases between the germline ends. Germline values: CDR1 SNHLY, CDR2 FYNNEI. There are 16 residues in the CDR3.